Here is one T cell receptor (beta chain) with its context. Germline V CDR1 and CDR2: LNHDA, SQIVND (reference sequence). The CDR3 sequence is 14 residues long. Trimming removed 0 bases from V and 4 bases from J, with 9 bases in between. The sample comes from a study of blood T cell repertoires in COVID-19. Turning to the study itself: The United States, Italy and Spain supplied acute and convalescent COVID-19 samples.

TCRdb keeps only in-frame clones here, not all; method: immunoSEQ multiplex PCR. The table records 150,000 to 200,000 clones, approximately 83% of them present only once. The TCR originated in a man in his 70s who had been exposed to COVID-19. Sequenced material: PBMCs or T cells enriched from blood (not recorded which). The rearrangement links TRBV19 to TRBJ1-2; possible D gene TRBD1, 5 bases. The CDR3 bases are TGTGCCAGTAGTATAGATACCGGGGGCTATGGCTACACCTTC. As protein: CASSIDTGGYGYTF.